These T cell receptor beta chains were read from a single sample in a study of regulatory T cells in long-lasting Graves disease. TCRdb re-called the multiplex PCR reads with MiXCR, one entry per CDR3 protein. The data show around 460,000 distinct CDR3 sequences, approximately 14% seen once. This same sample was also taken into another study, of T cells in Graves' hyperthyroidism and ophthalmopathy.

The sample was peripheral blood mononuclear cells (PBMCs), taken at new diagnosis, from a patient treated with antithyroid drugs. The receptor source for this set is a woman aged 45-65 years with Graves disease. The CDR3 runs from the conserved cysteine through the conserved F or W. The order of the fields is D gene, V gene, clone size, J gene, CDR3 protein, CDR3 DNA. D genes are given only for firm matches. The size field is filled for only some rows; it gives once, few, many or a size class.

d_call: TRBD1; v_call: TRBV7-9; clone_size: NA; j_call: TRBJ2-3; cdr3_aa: CASSRVTGRADTQYF; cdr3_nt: TGTGCCAGCAGCCGAGTGACAGGGCGAGCAGATACGCAGTATTTT
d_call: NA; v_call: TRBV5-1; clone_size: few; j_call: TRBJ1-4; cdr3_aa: CASSLETNEKLFF; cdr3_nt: TGCGCCAGCAGCTTGGAAACTAATGAAAAACTGTTTTTT
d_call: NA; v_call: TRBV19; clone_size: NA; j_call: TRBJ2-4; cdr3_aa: CASSIGPSESSIAKNIQYF; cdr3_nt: TGTGCCAGTAGTATAGGCCCCAGCGAGTCTTCTATAGCCAAAAACATTCAGTACTTC
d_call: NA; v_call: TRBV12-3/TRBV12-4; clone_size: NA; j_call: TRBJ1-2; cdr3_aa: CASSLRDQAHGYTF; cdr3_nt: TGTGCCAGCAGTCTACGGGATCAAGCCCATGGCTACACCTTC
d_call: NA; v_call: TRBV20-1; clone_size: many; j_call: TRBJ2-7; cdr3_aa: CSALGTGGFNEQYF; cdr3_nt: NA
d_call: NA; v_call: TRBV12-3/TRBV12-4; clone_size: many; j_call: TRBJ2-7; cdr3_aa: CASSFDGYEQYF; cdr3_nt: TGTGCCAGCAGTTTCGATGGGTACGAGCAGTACTTC
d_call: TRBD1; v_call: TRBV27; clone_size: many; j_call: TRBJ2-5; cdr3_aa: CASKGTGVRGWAETQYF; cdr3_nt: TGTGCCAGCAAAGGGACAGGGGTTCGAGGTTGGGCAGAGACCCAGTACTTC
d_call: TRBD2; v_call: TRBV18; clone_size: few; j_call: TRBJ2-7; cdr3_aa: CASSPPVSGGGNYEQYF; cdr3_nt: TGTGCCAGCTCACCCCCGGTCTCGGGGGGTGGTAACTACGAGCAGTACTTC
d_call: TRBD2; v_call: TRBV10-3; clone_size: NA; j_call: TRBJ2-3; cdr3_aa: CAISESSLAGAPLTTDTQYF; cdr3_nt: TGTGCCATCAGTGAGTCGAGTCTAGCGGGAGCTCCTCTTACCACAGATACGCAGTATTTT
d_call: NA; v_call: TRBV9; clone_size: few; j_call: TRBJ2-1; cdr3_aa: CASSKSGTPNEQFF; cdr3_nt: TGTGCCAGCAGCAAGTCCGGGACTCCCAATGAGCAGTTCTTC
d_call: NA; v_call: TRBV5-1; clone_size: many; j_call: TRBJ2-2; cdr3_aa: CASSSWMGTGELFF; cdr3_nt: TGCGCCAGCAGCTCCTGGATGGGCACCGGGGAGCTGTTTTTT
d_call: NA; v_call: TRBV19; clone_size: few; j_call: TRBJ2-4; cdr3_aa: CASSIGQGGRAKNIQYF; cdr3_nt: TGTGCCAGTAGTATAGGTCAAGGGGGGCGGGCCAAAAACATTCAGTACTTC
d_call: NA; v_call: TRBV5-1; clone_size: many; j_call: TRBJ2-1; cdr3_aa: CASSRDDYNEQFF; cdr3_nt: TGCGCCAGCAGTCGAGACGACTACAATGAGCAGTTCTTC
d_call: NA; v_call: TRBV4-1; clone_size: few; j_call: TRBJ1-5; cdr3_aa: CASSQDTPRGVGNQPQHF; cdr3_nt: TGCGCCAGCAGCCAAGATACCCCCCGGGGGGTTGGCAATCAGCCCCAGCATTTT
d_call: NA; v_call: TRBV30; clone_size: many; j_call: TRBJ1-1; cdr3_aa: CAWSVLDMNTEAFF; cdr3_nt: TGTGCCTGGAGTGTTTTGGACATGAACACTGAAGCTTTCTTT
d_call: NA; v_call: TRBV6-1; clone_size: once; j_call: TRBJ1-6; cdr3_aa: CASTTGVVNSPLHF; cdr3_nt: TGTGCCAGCACAACGGGGGTGGTAAATTCACCCCTCCACTTT
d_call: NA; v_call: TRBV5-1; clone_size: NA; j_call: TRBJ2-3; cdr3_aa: CASSRRGQTVNTDTQYF; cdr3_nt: TGCGCCAGCAGCAGGAGGGGACAGACCGTTAACACAGATACGCAGTATTTT
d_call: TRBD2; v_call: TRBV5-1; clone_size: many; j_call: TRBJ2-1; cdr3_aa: CASSTLSSGGYNEQFF; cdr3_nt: TGCGCCAGCAGCACCTTATCTAGCGGGGGCTACAATGAGCAGTTCTTC
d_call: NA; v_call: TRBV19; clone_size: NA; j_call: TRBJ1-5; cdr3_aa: CASSPRDAYFGGPQHF; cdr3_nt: TGTGCCAGTAGTCCCAGGGACGCTTATTTTGGTGGGCCCCAGCATTTT
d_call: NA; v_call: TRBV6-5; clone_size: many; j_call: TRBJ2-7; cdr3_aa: CASSYGGTTGEQYF; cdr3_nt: TGTGCCAGCAGTTACGGGGGAACGACGGGAGAGCAGTACTTC
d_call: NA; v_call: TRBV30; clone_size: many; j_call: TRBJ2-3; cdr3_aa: CAWSAGGSTDTQYF; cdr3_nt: TGTGCCTGGAGTGCCGGCGGTAGCACAGATACGCAGTATTTT
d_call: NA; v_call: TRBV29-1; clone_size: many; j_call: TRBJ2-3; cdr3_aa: CSGGDTQYF; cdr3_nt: TGCAGCGGGGGGGATACGCAGTATTTT